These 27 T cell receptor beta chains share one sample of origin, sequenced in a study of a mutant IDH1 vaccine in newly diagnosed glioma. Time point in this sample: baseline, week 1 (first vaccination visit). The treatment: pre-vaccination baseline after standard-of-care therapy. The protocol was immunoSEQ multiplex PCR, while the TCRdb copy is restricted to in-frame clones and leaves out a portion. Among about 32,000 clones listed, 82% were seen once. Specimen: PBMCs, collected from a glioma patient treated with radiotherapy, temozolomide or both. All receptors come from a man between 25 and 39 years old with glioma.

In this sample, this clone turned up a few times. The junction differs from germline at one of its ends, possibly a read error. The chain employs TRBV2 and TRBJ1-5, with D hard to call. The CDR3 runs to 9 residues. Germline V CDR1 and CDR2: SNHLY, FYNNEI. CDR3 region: CASRASPSF. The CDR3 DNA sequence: TGTGCCAGCAGAGCCTCTCCCAGTTTT.

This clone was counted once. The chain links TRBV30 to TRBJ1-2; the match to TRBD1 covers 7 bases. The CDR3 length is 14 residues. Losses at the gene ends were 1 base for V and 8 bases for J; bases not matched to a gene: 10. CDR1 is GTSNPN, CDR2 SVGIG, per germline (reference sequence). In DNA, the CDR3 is TGTGCCTGGAGTGCCCTGACAGGGATAAGAGGCTACACCTTC. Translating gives CAWSALTGIRGYTF.

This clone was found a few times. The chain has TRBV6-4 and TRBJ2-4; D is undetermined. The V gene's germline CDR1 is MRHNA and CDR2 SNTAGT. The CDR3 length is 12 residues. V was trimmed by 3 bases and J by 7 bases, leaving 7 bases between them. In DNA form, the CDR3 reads TGTGCCAGCAGTGAGGACGGGAACATTCAGTACTTC. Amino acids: CASSEDGNIQYF.

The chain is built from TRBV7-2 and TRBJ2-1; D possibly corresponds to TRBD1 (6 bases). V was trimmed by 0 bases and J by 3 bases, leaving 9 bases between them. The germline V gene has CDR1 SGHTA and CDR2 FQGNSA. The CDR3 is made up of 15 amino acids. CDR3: CASSLAQGRYNEQFF. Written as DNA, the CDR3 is TGTGCCAGCAGCTTAGCGCAGGGGCGCTACAATGAGCAGTTCTTC.

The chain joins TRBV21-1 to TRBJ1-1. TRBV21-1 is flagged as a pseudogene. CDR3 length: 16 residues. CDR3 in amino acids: CASSIGGESVNTEAFF. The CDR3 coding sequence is TGTGCCAGCAGCATCGGGGGCGAGTCGGTGAACACTGAAGCTTTCTTT.

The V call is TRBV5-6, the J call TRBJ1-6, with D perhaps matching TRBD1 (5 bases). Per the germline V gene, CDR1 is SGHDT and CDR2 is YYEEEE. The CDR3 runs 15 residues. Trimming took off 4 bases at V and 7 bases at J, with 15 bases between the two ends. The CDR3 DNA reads TGTGCCAGCAGCCGGCCAGGGTCAAGGAATTCACCCCTCCACTTT. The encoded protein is CASSRPGSRNSPLHF.

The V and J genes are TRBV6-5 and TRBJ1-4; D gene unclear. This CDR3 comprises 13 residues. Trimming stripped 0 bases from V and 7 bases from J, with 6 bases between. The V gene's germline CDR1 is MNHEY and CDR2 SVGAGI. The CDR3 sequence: CASSYSIAEKLFF. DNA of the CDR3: TGTGCCAGCAGTTACTCGATCGCTGAAAAACTGTTTTTT.

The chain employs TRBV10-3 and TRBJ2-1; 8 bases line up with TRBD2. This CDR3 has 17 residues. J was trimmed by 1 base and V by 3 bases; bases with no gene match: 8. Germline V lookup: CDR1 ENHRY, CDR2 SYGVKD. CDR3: CAISEGGGGQSYNEQFF. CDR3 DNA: TGTGCCATCAGTGAAGGCGGCGGGGGGCAGTCCTACAATGAGCAGTTCTTC.

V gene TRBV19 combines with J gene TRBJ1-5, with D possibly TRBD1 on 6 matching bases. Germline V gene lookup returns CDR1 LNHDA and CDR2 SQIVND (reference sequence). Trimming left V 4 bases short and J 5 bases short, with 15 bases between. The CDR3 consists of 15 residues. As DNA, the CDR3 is TGTGCCAGTAGTAAGGACAGTGGTGTGGATCAGCCCCAGCATTTT. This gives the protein CASSKDSGVDQPQHF. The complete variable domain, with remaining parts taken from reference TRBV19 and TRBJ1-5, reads DGGITQSPKYLFRKEGQNVTLSCEQNLNHDAMYWYRQDPGQGLRLIYYSQIVNDFQKGDIAEGYSVSREKKESFPLTVTSAQKNPTAFYLCASSKDSGVDQPQHFGDGTRLSIL.

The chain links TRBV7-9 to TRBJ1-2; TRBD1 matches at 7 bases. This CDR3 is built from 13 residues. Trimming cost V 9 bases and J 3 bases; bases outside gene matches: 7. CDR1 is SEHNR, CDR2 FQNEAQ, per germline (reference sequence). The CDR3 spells CARPRDSYYGYTF. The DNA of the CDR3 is TGTGCCAGGCCACGGGACAGCTACTATGGCTACACCTTC.

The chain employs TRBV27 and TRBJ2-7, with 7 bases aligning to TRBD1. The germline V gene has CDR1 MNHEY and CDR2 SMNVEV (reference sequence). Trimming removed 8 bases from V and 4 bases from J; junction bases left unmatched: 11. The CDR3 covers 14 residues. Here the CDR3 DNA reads TGTGCCAGCCTCGGAACAGGGGTGGGTTACGAGCAGTACTTC. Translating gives CASLGTGVGYEQYF.

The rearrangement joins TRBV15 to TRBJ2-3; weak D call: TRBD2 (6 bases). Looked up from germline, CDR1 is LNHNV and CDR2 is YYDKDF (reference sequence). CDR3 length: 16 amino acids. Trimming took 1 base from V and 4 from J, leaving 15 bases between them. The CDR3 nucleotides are TGTGCCACCAGCAGAGTCGTGGGGGGATCGGCAGATACGCAGTATTTT. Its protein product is CATSRVVGGSADTQYF.

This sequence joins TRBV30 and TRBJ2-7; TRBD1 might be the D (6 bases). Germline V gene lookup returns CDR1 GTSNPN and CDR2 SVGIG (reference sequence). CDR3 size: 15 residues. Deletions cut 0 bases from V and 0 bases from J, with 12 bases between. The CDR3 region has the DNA TGTGCCTGGAGTGTGGGGCAGGGGTCCTCCTACGAGCAGTACTTC. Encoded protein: CAWSVGQGSSYEQYF.

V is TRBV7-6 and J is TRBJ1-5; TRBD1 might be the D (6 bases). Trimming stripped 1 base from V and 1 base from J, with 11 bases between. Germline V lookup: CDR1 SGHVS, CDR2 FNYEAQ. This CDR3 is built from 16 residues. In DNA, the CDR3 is TGTGCCAGCAGCTTAGGCCCAGGGGACAGCAATCAGCCCCAGCATTTT. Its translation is CASSLGPGDSNQPQHF.

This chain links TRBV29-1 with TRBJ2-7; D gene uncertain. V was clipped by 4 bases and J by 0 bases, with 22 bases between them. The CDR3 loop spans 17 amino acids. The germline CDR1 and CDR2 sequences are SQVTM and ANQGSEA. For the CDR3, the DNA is TGCAGCGTTGCAGGTAGCCTGATTTCCCTCAGCTCCTACGAGCAGTACTTC. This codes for CSVAGSLISLSSYEQYF.

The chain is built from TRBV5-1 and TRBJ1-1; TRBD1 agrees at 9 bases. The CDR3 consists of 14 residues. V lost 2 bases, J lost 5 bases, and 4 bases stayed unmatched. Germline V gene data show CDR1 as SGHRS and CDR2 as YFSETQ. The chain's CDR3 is CASSFETGGTEAFF. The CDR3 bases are TGCGCCAGCAGCTTCGAGACAGGGGGGACTGAAGCTTTCTTT.

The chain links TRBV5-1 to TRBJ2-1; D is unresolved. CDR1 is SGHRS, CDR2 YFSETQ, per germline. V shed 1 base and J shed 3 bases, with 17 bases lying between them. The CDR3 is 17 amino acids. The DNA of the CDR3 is TGCGCCAGCAGCTTGTCGGCCGGAGACCCCCGCTACAATGAGCAGTTCTTC. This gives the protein CASSLSAGDPRYNEQFF.

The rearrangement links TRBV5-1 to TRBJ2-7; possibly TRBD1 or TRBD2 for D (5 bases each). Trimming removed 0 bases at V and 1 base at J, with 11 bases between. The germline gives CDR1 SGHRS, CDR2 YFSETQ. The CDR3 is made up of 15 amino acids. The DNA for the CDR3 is TGCGCCAGCAGCTTGGCCTCTGGGGGATCCTACGAGCAGTACTTC. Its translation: CASSLASGGSYEQYF.

This chain's CDR3 is CASSQELRPQGMGNSPLHF. In DNA form, the CDR3 reads TGCGCCAGCAGCCAAGAACTGCGGCCACAGGGTATGGGGAATTCACCCCTCCACTTT. The chain is built from TRBV4-3 and TRBJ1-6; tentatively, D is TRBD1 (6 bases). Trimming shortened V by 0 bases and J by 7 bases, and 22 bases separated the two germline ends. Germline CDR1 and CDR2: LGHNA and YSLEER. The CDR3 consists of 19 residues.

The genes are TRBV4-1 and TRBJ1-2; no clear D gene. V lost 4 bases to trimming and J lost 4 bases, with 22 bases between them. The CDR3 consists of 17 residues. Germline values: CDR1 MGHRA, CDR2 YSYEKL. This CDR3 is CASSPREGWDELYGYTF. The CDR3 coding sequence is TGCGCCAGCAGCCCTCGGGAGGGATGGGATGAGCTCTATGGCTACACCTTC.

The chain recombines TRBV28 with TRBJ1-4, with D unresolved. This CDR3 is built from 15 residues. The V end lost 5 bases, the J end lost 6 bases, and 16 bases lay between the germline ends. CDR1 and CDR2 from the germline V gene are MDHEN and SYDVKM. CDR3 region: CASSSLGRKDEKLFF. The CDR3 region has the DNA TGTGCCAGCAGTAGCTTGGGCAGAAAGGATGAAAAACTGTTTTTT.

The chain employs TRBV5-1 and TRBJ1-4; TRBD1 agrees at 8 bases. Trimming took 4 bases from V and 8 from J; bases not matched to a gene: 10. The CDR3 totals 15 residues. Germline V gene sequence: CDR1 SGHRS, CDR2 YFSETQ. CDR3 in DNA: TGCGCCAGCAGCCAGGGGACAGGCAGGGGCGAAAAACTGTTTTTT. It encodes CASSQGTGRGEKLFF.

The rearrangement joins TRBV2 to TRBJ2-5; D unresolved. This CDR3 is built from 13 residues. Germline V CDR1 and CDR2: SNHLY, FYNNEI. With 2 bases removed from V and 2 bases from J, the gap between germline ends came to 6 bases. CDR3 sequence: CASSEWQQETQYF. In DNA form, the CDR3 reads TGTGCCAGCAGTGAATGGCAGCAAGAGACCCAGTACTTC.

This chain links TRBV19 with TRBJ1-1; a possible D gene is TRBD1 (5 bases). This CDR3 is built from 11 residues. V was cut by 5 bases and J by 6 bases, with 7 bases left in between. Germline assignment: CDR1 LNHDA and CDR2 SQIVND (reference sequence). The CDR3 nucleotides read TGTGCCAGTAGTGGGGGTTCTGAAGCTTTCTTT. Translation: CASSGGSEAFF.

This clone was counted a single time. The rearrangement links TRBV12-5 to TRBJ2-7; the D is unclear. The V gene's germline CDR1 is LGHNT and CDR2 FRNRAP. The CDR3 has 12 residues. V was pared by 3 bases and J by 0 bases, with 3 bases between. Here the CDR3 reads CASGFNSYEQYF. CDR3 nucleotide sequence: TGTGCTAGTGGTTTTAACTCCTACGAGCAGTACTTC.

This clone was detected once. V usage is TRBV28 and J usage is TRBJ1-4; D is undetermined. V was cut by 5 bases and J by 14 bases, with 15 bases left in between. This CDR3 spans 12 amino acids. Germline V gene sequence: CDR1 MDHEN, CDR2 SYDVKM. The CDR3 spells CASSPPGNILFF. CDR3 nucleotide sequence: TGTGCCAGCAGTCCGCCCGGGAATATTCTGTTTTTT.

The DNA of the CDR3 is TGCGCCAGCAGCTTAGTTGCTAGCGGGGACGGAGAGACCCAGTACTTC. Amino acid sequence: CASSLVASGDGETQYF. The J gene is TRBJ2-5, the V gene TRBV5-1, with TRBD2 identical over 9 bases. Unmatched junction bases numbered 9, after V lost 2 bases and J lost 4 bases. The CDR3 consists of 16 residues. Per germline, CDR1 SGHRS and CDR2 YFSETQ. The whole variable domain, remainder taken from reference TRBV5-1 and TRBJ2-5, is KAGVTQTPRYLIKTRGQQVTLSCSPISGHRSVSWYQQTPGQGLQFLFEYFSETQRNKGNFPGRFSGRQFSNSRSEMNVSTLELGDSALYLCASSLVASGDGETQYFGPGTRLLVL.